The 31 T cell receptor beta chains given below trace back to one sample, sequenced in a study of blood T cells in healthy people across ages. With a J-beta primer mix and a sample-barcoded 5' primer, a second PCR ran roughly 6 to 11 cycles. TCRdb re-called the 5' RACE reads with MiXCR, one entry per CDR3 protein. The data contain around 800,000 distinct CDR3 sequences, around 62% of them singletons. The sequenced sample consisted of blood. The receptors derive from a man aged 25 to 45 in good health.

V usage is TRBV5-6 and J usage is TRBJ2-7; TRBD2 might be the D (5 bases). This CDR3 has 13 amino acids. V gave up 4 bases and J gave up 4 bases, with 12 bases separating them. CDR1 and CDR2 (germline): SGHDT, YYEEEE. DNA for the CDR3: TGTGCCAGCAGCGGAGGCGCCCCGTACGAGCAGTACTTC. Its protein is CASSGGAPYEQYF. Variable domain in full (rest from reference TRBV5-6 and TRBJ2-7): DAGVTQSPTHLIKTRGQQVTLRCSPKSGHDTVSWYQQALGQGPQFIFQYYEEEERQRGNFPDRFSGHQFPNYSSELNVNALLLGDSALYLCASSGGAPYEQYFGPGTRLTVT.

The chain couples TRBV6-5 to TRBJ2-4; D is unclear. The J call may be wrong; the DNA end is better matched by TRBJ2-7. The CDR3 has 12 residues. Germline loops: CDR1 MNHEY, CDR2 SVGAGI. CDR3: CASRLSLDEQYF. Written as DNA, the CDR3 is TGTGCCAGCAGACTCTCATTGGACGAGCAGTACTTC.

The rearrangement links TRBV20-1 to TRBJ2-3; no reliable D call. Between the trimmed V and J ends, which lost 1 base and 2 bases, there was a span of 7 bases. The CDR3 runs to 13 residues. Germline CDR1 is DFQATT and CDR2 is SNEGSKA (reference sequence). In nucleotides, the CDR3 is TGCAGTGCTAGAGCCCCAGTCACAGATACGCAGTATTTT. The encoded protein is CSARAPVTDTQYF.

The chain is built from TRBV20-1 and TRBJ2-1; 8 bases are a match to TRBD1. J gave up 8 bases and V 4 bases, and 7 bases lay outside the gene matches. The CDR3 length is 13 residues. Germline CDR1 DFQATT, CDR2 SNEGSKA (reference sequence). CDR3 loop: CSAKDRVVDEQFF. The CDR3 bases are TGCAGTGCTAAGGACAGGGTGGTCGATGAGCAGTTCTTC.

V is TRBV20-1 and J is TRBJ1-1, with 9 bases lining up with TRBD1. CDR3 length: 13 residues. V gave up 6 bases and J gave up 4 bases; unmatched junction bases: 6. The germline gives CDR1 DFQATT, CDR2 SNEGSKA (reference sequence). The CDR3 loop is CSADRDRVTEAFF. Here the CDR3 DNA reads TGCAGTGCGGACCGGGACAGGGTCACTGAAGCTTTCTTT.

The chain combines TRBV7-2 with TRBJ2-1; D is uncertain. Germline lookup yields CDR1 SGHTA and CDR2 FQGNSA. Deletions cut 0 bases from V and 1 base from J, with 10 bases between. The CDR3 is 16 residues long. The CDR3 DNA reads TGTGCCAGCAGCTTAGCATGGGTGGGTTCCTACAATGAGCAGTTCTTC. Translating it yields CASSLAWVGSYNEQFF.

The V gene is TRBV28, the J gene TRBJ2-7, with no clear D. Germline assignment: CDR1 MDHEN and CDR2 SYDVKM. Trimming took off 8 bases at V and 0 bases at J, with 11 bases between the two ends. The CDR3 sequence is 13 residues long. The DNA for the CDR3 is TGTGCCAGCGGCCTTACCCGCTCCTACGAGCAGTACTTC. Its protein is CASGLTRSYEQYF.

V is TRBV14 and J is TRBJ1-5; D not certain. From germline, CDR1 is SGHDN and CDR2 FVKESK. The CDR3 spans 14 residues. V lost 1 base, J lost 7 bases, and 11 bases lay in between. CDR3 sequence (DNA): TGTGCCAGCAGCCAAGTATTGGGTTGGCAGCCCCAGCATTTT. It translates to CASSQVLGWQPQHF.

CDR3 in amino acids: CATSRAGAGYSNQPQHF. As DNA, the CDR3 is TGTGCCACCAGCAGAGCCGGCGCGGGGTATAGCAATCAGCCCCAGCATTTT. V and J are TRBV15 and TRBJ1-5, with no clear D. Germline lookup yields CDR1 LNHNV and CDR2 YYDKDF (reference sequence). This CDR3 is 17 amino acids long. V was pared by 1 base and J by 0 bases, with 13 bases between.

V usage is TRBV5-1 and J usage is TRBJ2-6, with 11 bases fitting TRBD1. From germline, CDR1 is SGHRS and CDR2 YFSETQ. The CDR3 contains 17 residues. V shed 4 bases and J 4 bases; nucleotides not matched to a gene: 7. The CDR3 is CASSGGTGGKGANVLTF. The CDR3 nucleotides are TGCGCCAGCAGCGGAGGGACAGGGGGAAAAGGGGCCAACGTCCTGACTTTC.

The gene calls are TRBV18 and TRBJ1-2; D is undetermined. The CDR3 extends over 14 amino acids. Germline assignment: CDR1 KGHSH and CDR2 LQKENI. V lost 3 bases, J lost 8 bases, and 16 bases lay in between. The CDR3 spells CASSPRGSEGGYTF. The CDR3 DNA follows: TGTGCCAGCTCACCCCGAGGAAGTGAGGGCGGCTACACCTTC.

This clonotype was detected once. This chain uses TRBV7-6 with TRBJ2-4; a possible D gene is TRBD1 (6 bases). TRBJ2-7 explains the end of the DNA better; the J call may be wrong. Germline-derived CDR1 and CDR2 are SGHVS and FNYEAQ. The length of the CDR3 is 14 residues. The CDR3 loop reads CASSSNGQNYEQYF. The CDR3, as DNA: TGTGCCAGCAGCTCGAACGGACAGAACTACGAGCAGTACTTC.

As DNA, the CDR3 is TGTGCCAGCAGCTTAGACGTCATATGGGGCCGGGAGACCCAGTACTTC. Its translation: CASSLDVIWGRETQYF. The chain is built from TRBV7-9 and TRBJ2-5, with D perhaps TRBD1 (5 bases). CDR1 is SEHNR and CDR2 is FQNEAQ in the germline V gene (reference sequence). The CDR3 runs 16 residues. V was shortened by 1 base and J by 5 bases, with 17 bases between the two germline ends.

This clonotype was counted ten times or more. The J gene is TRBJ2-1, the V gene TRBV5-1; D remains unclear. From germline, CDR1 is SGHRS and CDR2 YFSETQ. Trimming removed 0 bases from V and 3 bases from J, with 13 bases in between. The CDR3 is 16 amino acids. The CDR3 protein is CASSLVGRSVYNEQFF. The CDR3 DNA reads TGCGCCAGCAGCTTGGTTGGCCGCAGCGTCTACAATGAGCAGTTCTTC.

The chain couples TRBV6-5 to TRBJ2-4; D remains ambiguous. CDR1 and CDR2 from the germline V gene are MNHEY and SVGAGI. The V end lost 8 bases, the J end lost 2 bases, and 4 bases lay between the germline ends. The CDR3 is 11 amino acids. DNA of the CDR3: TGTGCCAGCGGTACCAAAAACATTCAGTACTTC. Translating it yields CASGTKNIQYF.

The V call is TRBV28, the J call TRBJ2-1, with 11 bases fitting TRBD2. The CDR3 is 16 amino acids. Per germline, CDR1 MDHEN and CDR2 SYDVKM. Losses at the gene ends were 9 bases for V and 8 bases for J; bases not matched to a gene: 15. Written as DNA, the CDR3 is TGTGCCAGTCGTAGCGGGGGGGCCGTTCGTTTGGATGAGCAGTTCTTC. This translates into CASRSGGAVRLDEQFF.

The CDR3 nucleotides read TGTGCCACCAGTGATTTGGAGACCAATGAGCAGTTCTTC. Residues: CATSDLETNEQFF. The rearrangement uses TRBV24-1 and TRBJ2-1, with D uncertain. Per germline, CDR1 KGHDR and CDR2 SFDVKD. Trimming left V 0 bases short and J 6 bases short, with 5 bases between. There are 13 residues in the CDR3.

This chain links TRBV10-3 with TRBJ2-3; 8 bases line up with TRBD1. V lost 4 bases, J lost 1 base, and 7 bases stayed unmatched. There are 16 residues in the CDR3. In germline, CDR1 is ENHRY, CDR2 SYGVKD. The chain's CDR3 is CAISATGTGGTDTQYF. The CDR3 DNA is TGTGCCATCAGTGCTACCGGGACAGGCGGCACAGATACGCAGTATTTT.

This clonotype was counted once. DNA of the CDR3: TGCGCCAGCAGCCCTGTGGGGGGGCCGCCCTACGAGCAGTACTTC. Its protein is CASSPVGGPPYEQYF. The chain has TRBV4-3 and TRBJ2-5, with TRBD2 as a possible D gene (7 bases). The J call may not be correct, given that the DNA end is closer to TRBJ2-7. Looked up from germline, CDR1 is LGHNA and CDR2 is YSLEER. The CDR3 is 15 amino acids.

This clonotype turned up a few times. This chain links TRBV20-1 with TRBJ2-1; no firm D call. The CDR3 runs to 14 residues. V was shortened by 7 bases and J by 8 bases, with 21 bases between the two germline ends. From germline, CDR1 is DFQATT and CDR2 SNEGSKA (reference sequence). CDR3 residues: CSVPPLASLHEQFF. CDR3 sequence (DNA): TGCAGTGTTCCCCCCCTGGCTAGTTTACATGAGCAGTTCTTC.

In this sample, this clonotype turned up once. This chain links TRBV7-8 with TRBJ2-1; 9 positions match TRBD2. The CDR3 extends over 15 amino acids. Germline V gene lookup returns CDR1 SGHVS and CDR2 FQNEAQ. V gave up 7 bases and J gave up 2 bases; unmatched junction bases: 6. The CDR3 nucleotides are TGTGCCAGCACCCGAGCGGGGGGTCCCTACAATGAGCAGTTCTTC. Amino acids: CASTRAGGPYNEQFF.

The chain combines TRBV7-2 with TRBJ2-5; TRBD1 agrees at 7 bases. V was clipped by 6 bases and J by 7 bases; unmatched bases: 14. CDR1 and CDR2 from the germline V gene are SGHTA and FQGNSA. This CDR3 spans 15 amino acids. CDR3 bases: TGTGCCAGCAGACCCGATCGAGGGGGCGTAGGGACCCAGTACTTC. Protein: CASRPDRGGVGTQYF. The variable domain in full, completed from reference TRBV7-2 and TRBJ2-5, reads GAGVSQSPSNKVTEKGKDVELRCDPISGHTALYWYRQSLGQGLEFLIYFQGNSAPDKSGLPSDRFSAERTGGSVSTLTIQRTQQEDSAVYLCASRPDRGGVGTQYFGPGTRLLVL.

This clonotype was seen a few times. The chain links TRBV2 to TRBJ2-3, with D possibly matching TRBD2 (6 bases). CDR1 and CDR2 from the germline V gene are SNHLY and FYNNEI. The CDR3 is 14 amino acids. V dropped 6 bases and J dropped 8 bases, with 18 bases sitting between them. The CDR3 DNA reads TGTGCCAGCAGCGGGAGCCCCAATTGGGGTACGCAGTATTTT. It translates to CASSGSPNWGTQYF.

V usage is TRBV20-1 and J usage is TRBJ1-4; 7 bases agree with TRBD1. The CDR3 is 13 residues long. In germline, CDR1 is DFQATT, CDR2 SNEGSKA (reference sequence). The ends lost 7 bases at V and 5 bases at J; junction bases unmatched: 7. The CDR3 loop is CSVPGQPNEKLFF. The DNA of the CDR3 is TGCAGTGTCCCGGGACAGCCAAATGAAAAACTGTTTTTT.

This clonotype was counted once. The rearrangement joins TRBV30 to TRBJ2-7, with 7 bases lining up with TRBD2. The germline V gene has CDR1 GTSNPN and CDR2 SVGIG (reference sequence). This CDR3 has 13 residues. V trimming: 3 bases; J trimming: 2 bases; junction bases outside the gene matches: 4. The CDR3 is CAWSASGTYEQYF. The CDR3 DNA is TGTGCCTGGAGCGCTAGCGGTACCTACGAGCAGTACTTC.

The chain has TRBV6-5 and TRBJ1-5, with D perhaps matching TRBD1 (6 bases). The CDR3 has 13 amino acids. V was shortened by 4 bases and J by 7 bases, with 11 bases between the two germline ends. CDR1 is MNHEY and CDR2 is SVGAGI in the germline V gene. The CDR3 nucleotides are TGTGCCAGCAGTTCCCACAGGGTCCAGCCCCAGCATTTT. This sequence encodes CASSSHRVQPQHF.

The rearrangement uses TRBV7-9 and TRBJ2-1; 7 bases match TRBD2. This CDR3 has 15 residues. Per germline, CDR1 SEHNR and CDR2 FQNEAQ (reference sequence). Germline trimming cut 4 bases from V and 5 bases from J; bases unmatched to any gene: 8. The CDR3 here is CASSSFRGDHNEQFF. The CDR3 DNA follows: TGTGCCAGCAGCTCCTTCCGGGGGGACCACAATGAGCAGTTCTTC.

The gene calls are TRBV10-3 and TRBJ1-6; D is ambiguous. The CDR3 is 16 amino acids. The V gene lost 3 bases and the J gene lost 0 bases, with 9 bases spanning the gap. The germline V gene encodes CDR1 ENHRY and CDR2 SYGVKD. This CDR3 reads CAISEHKSSYNSPLHF. The CDR3, as DNA: TGTGCCATCAGTGAACACAAGAGCTCCTATAATTCACCCCTCCACTTT.

This chain uses TRBV25-1 with TRBJ1-4; tentative D call: TRBD1 (6 bases). Germline CDR1 MGHDK, CDR2 SYGVNS. The length of the CDR3 is 15 residues. The germline V and J ends were trimmed by 3 bases and 3 bases, with 11 bases remaining between them. CDR3 amino acids: CASSDTGNPNEKLFF. The CDR3 DNA is TGTGCCAGCAGTGATACAGGGAATCCTAATGAAAAACTGTTTTTT.

This clonotype was observed a few times. The V and J genes are TRBV6-5 and TRBJ2-1; D not certain. In germline, CDR1 is MNHEY, CDR2 SVGAGI. Between the trimmed V and J ends, which lost 2 bases and 9 bases, there was a span of 14 bases. This CDR3 is 14 amino acids long. CDR3 sequence reads: CASSYNPGIGEQFF. In DNA, the CDR3 is TGTGCCAGCAGTTACAACCCTGGCATTGGTGAGCAGTTCTTC.

This clonotype occurred a few times. This sequence joins TRBV7-8 and TRBJ2-3; D remains unclear. CDR3 length: 15 residues. Germline CDR1 and CDR2: SGHVS and FQNEAQ. V was trimmed by 2 bases and J by 0 bases, leaving 9 bases between them. In nucleotides, the CDR3 is TGTGCCAGCAGCTTAACTGTATCTAGCACAGATACGCAGTATTTT. Translating it yields CASSLTVSSTDTQYF.